The clone carrying this T cell receptor (beta chain) has more than one count but fewer than ten. Its antigen is as yet unknown. This entry is derived from a study of identical twins. Study-level points and caveats: Compared with models, monozygotic twins showed more out-of-frame TCR alpha sharing.

TCRdb called the 5' RACE reads again in MiXCR, with one record for every CDR3 protein. In the table there are around 220,000 distinct CDR3 sequences, about 14% of which are singletons. This CDR3 has 16 amino acids. Germline lookup yields CDR1 DFQATT and CDR2 SNEGSKA (reference sequence). V and J are TRBV20-1 and TRBJ2-3; TRBD2 aligns across 7 bases. The source of this sequence is a young woman in good health. The source material was memory (CD45RO+) T cells sorted from blood. CDR3 coding DNA: TGCAGAGCCTCGGGGGGAAGACTTGCTAGCACAGATACGCAGTATTTT. As protein: CRASGGRLASTDTQYF.